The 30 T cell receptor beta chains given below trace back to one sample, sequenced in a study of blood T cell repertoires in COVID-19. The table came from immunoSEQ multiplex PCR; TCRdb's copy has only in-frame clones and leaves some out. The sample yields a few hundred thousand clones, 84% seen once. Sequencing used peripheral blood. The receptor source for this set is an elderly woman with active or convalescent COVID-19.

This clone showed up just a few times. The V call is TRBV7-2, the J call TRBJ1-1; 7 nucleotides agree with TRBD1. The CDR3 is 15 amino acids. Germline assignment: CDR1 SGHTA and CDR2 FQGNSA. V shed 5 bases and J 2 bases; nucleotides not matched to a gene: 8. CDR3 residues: CASSTTTGFNTEAFF. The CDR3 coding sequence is TGTGCCAGCAGCACGACGACAGGGTTTAACACTGAAGCTTTCTTT.

CDR3 amino acids: CASRPPGQGYSPLHF. As DNA, the CDR3 is TGCGCCAGCAGACCTCCGGGACAGGGTTATTCACCCCTCCACTTT. J is TRBJ1-6 and V is TRBV10-2; TRBD1 agrees at 9 bases. CDR1 WSHSY and CDR2 SAAADI come from the germline V gene. The CDR3 runs 15 residues. The V and J ends lost 6 bases and 8 bases, in that order; junction bases with no gene match: 8.

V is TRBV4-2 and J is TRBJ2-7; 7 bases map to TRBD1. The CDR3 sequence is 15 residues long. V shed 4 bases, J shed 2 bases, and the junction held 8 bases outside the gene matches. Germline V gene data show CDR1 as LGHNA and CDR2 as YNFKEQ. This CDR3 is CASSRTLDRAYEQYF. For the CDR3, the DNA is TGTGCCAGCAGCCGCACCCTAGACAGGGCCTACGAGCAGTACTTC.

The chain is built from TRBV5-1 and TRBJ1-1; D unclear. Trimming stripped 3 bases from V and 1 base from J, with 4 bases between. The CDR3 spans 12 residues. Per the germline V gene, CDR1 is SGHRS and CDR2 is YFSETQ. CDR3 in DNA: TGCGCCAGCAGCTCAGGGAACACTGAAGCTTTCTTT. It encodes CASSSGNTEAFF.

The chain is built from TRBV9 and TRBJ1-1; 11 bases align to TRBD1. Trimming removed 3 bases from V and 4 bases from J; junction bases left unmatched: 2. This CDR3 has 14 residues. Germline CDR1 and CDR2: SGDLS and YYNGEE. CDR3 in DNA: TGTGCCAGCAGCGGCGGGACAGGGGGCACTGAAGCTTTCTTT. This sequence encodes CASSGGTGGTEAFF.

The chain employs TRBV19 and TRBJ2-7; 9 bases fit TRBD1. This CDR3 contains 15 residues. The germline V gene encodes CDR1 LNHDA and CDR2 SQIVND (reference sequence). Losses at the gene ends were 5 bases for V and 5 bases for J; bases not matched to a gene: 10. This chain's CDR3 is CASSPTGTGIDEQYF. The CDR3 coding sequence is TGTGCCAGTAGTCCGACCGGGACAGGGATCGACGAGCAGTACTTC.

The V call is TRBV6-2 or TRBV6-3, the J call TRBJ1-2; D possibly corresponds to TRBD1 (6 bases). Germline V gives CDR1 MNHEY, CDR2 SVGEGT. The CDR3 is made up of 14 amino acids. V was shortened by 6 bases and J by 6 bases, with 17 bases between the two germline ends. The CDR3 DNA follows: TGTGCCAGCAGCCGAACAGGGACCGGGAATGGCTACACCTTC. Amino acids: CASSRTGTGNGYTF.

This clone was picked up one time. The CDR3 sequence is CASSLGDFPGPQHF. DNA for the CDR3: TGTGCCAGCAGCTTAGGCGACTTCCCGGGGCCCCAGCATTTT. The J gene is TRBJ1-5, the V gene TRBV7-2; no clear D gene. Per the germline V gene, CDR1 is SGHTA and CDR2 is FQGNSA. Trimming took off 1 base at V and 9 bases at J, with 13 bases between the two ends. The CDR3 has 14 amino acids.

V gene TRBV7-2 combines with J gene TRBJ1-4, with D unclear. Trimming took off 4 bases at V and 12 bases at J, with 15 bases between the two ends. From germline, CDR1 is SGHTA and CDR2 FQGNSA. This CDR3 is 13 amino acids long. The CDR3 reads CASSWAGSQELFF. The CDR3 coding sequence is TGTGCCAGCAGCTGGGCGGGGAGCCAAGAACTGTTTTTT.

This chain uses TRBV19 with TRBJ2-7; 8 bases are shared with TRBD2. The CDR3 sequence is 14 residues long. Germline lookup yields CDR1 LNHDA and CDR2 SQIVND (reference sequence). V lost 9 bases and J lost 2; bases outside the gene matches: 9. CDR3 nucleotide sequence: TGTGCCAGCAGGTTTAGCGGGGAAACCTACGAGCAGTACTTC. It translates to CASRFSGETYEQYF. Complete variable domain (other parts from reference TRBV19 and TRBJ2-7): DGGITQSPKYLFRKEGQNVTLSCEQNLNHDAMYWYRQDPGQGLRLIYYSQIVNDFQKGDIAEGYSVSREKKESFPLTVTSAQKNPTAFYLCASRFSGETYEQYFGPGTRLTVT.

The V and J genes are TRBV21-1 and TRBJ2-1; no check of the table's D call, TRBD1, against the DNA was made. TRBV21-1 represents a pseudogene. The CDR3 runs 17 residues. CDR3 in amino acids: CASSKDNFQGRNNEQFF. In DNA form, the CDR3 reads TGTGCCAGCAGCAAAGATAACTTCCAGGGCAGGAACAATGAGCAGTTCTTC.

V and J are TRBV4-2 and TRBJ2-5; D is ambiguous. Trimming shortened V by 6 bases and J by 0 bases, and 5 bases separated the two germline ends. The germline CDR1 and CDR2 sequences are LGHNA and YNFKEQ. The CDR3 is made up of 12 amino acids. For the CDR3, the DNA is TGTGCCAGCAGTCGGGACCAAGAGACCCAGTACTTC. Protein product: CASSRDQETQYF.

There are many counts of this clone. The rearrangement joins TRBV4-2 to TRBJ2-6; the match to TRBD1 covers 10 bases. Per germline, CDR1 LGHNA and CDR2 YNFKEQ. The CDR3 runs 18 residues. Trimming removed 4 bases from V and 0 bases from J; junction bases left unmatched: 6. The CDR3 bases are TGTGCCAGCAGCCTGGGGACAGGGGCCTCCTCTGGGGCCAACGTCCTGACTTTC. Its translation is CASSLGTGASSGANVLTF.

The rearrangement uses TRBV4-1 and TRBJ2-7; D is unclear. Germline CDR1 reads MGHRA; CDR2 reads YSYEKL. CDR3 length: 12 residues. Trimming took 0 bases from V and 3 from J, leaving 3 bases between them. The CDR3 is CASSQDRYEQYF. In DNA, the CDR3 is TGCGCCAGCAGCCAAGACCGCTACGAGCAGTACTTC.

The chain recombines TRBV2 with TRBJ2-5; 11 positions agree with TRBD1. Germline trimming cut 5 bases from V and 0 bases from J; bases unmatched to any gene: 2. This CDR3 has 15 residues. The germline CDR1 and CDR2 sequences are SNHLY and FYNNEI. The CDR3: CASSRDRGDQETQYF. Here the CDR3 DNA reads TGTGCCAGCAGTCGGGACAGGGGGGACCAAGAGACCCAGTACTTC.

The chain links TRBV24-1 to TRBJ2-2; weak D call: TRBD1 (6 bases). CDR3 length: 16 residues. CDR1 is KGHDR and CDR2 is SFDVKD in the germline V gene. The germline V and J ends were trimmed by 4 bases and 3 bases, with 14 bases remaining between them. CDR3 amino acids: CATSEPTGLDTGELFF. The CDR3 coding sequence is TGTGCCACCAGTGAACCCACAGGGTTGGACACCGGGGAGCTGTTTTTT.

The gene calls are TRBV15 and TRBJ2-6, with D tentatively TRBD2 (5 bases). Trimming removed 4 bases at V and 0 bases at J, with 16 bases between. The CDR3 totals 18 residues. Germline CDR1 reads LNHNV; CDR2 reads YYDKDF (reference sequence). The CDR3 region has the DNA TGTGCCACCAGCATGGAGTGGGGAGCGATCTCTGGGGCCAACGTCCTGACTTTC. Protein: CATSMEWGAISGANVLTF.

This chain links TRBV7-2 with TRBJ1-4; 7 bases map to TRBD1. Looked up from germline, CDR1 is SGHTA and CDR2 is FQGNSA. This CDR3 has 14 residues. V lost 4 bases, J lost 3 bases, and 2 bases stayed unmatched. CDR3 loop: CASSSDRSNEKLFF. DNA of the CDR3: TGTGCCAGCAGCTCGGACAGGTCTAATGAAAAACTGTTTTTT.

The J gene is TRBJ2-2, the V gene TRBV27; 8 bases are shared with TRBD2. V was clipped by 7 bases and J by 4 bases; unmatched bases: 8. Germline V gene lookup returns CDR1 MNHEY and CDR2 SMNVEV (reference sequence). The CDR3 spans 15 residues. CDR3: CASTTLAESTGELFF. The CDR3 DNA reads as TGTGCCAGCACCACACTAGCGGAGAGCACCGGGGAGCTGTTTTTT.

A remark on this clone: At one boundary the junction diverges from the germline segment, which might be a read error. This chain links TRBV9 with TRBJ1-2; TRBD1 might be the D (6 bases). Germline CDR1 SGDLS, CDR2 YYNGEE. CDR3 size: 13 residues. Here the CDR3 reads CARSVGGGGGYTF. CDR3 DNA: TGTGCCCGCAGCGTAGGGGGGGGAGGGGGCTACACCTTC.

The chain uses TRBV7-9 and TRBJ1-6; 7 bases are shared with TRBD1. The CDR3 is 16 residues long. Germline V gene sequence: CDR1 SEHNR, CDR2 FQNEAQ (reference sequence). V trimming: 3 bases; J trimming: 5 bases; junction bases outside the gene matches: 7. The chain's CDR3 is CASSLGQRSNNSPLHF. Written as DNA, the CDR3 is TGTGCCAGCAGCTTGGGACAGAGAAGCAATAATTCACCCCTCCACTTT.

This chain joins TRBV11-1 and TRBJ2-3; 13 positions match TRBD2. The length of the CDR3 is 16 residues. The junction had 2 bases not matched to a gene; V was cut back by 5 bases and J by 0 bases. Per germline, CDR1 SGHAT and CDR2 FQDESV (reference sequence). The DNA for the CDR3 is TGTGCCAGCAGCCCGGGACTAGCGGGGAGCACAGATACGCAGTATTTT. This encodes CASSPGLAGSTDTQYF.

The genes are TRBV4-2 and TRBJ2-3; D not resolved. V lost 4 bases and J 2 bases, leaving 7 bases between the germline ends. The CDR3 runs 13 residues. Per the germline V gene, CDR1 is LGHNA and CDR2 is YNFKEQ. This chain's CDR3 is CASSPRHTDTQYF. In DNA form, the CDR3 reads TGTGCCAGCAGCCCGAGACACACAGATACGCAGTATTTT.

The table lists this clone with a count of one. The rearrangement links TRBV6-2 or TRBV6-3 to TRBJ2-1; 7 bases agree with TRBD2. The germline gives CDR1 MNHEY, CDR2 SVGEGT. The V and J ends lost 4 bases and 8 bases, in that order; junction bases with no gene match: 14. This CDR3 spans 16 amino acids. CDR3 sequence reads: CASSSSTREYVYEQFF. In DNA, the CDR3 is TGTGCCAGCAGTTCGTCTACGCGGGAGTACGTATATGAGCAGTTCTTC.

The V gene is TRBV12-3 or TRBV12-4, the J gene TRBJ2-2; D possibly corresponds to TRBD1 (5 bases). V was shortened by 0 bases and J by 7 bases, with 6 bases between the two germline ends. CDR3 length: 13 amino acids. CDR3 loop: CASSLAQGGELFF. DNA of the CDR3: TGTGCCAGCAGTTTAGCGCAGGGCGGGGAGCTGTTTTTT.

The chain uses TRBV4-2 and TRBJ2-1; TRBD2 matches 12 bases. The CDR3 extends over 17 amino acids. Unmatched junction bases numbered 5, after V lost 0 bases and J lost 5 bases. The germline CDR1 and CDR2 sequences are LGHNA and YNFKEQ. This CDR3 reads CASSQEPGLAGNNEQFF. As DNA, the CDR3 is TGTGCCAGCAGCCAAGAGCCGGGACTAGCGGGTAACAATGAGCAGTTCTTC.

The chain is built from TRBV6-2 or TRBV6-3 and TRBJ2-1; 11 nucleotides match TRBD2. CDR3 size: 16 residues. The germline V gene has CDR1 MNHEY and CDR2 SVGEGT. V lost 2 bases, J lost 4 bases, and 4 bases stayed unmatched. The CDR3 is CASSYSPSGGYNEQFF. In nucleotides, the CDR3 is TGTGCCAGCAGTTACAGCCCTAGCGGGGGGTACAATGAGCAGTTCTTC.

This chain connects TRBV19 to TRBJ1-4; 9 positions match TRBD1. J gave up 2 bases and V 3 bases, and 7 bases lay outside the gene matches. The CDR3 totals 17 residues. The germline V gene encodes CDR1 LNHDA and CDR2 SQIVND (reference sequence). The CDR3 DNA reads TGTGCCAGTAGTATTCCACAGGGGGCTTTGACTAATGAAAAACTGTTTTTT. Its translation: CASSIPQGALTNEKLFF.

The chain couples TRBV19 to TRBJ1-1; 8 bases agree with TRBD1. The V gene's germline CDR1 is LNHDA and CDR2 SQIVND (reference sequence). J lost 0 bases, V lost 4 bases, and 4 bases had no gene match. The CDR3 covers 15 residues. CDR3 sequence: CASSTRTGMNTEAFF. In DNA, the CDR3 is TGTGCCAGTAGTACAAGGACAGGGATGAACACTGAAGCTTTCTTT.

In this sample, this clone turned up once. In DNA, the CDR3 is TGTGCCAGCAGCTTAGTATGGCAGAACACTGAAGCTTTCTTT. Amino acid sequence: CASSLVWQNTEAFF. The J gene is TRBJ1-1, the V gene TRBV7-8; D remains unclear. V lost 1 base and J 1 base, leaving 7 bases between the germline ends. Germline V CDR1 and CDR2: SGHVS, FQNEAQ. The CDR3 loop spans 14 amino acids.